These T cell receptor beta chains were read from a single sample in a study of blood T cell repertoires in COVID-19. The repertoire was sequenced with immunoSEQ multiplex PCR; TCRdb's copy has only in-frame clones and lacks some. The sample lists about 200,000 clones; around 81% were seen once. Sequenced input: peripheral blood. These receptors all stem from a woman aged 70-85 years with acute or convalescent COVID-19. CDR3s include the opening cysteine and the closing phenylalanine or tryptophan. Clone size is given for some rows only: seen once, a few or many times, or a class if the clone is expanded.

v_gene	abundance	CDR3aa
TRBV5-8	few	CASSLGWTGEKLFF
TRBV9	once	CASSVAAGELFF
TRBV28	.	CASSPLGSGNQPQHF
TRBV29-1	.	CSGRQGATGGYTF
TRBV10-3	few	CAISESGIGQGLFYEQYF
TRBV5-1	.	CASSFQAGTNTGELFF
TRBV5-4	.	CASSSRQGTEAFF
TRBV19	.	CASGQGITPLHF
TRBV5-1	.	CASSLGSRGSGETQYF
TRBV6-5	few	CASKDRGPPEQYF
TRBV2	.	CASRPAGLGQYF
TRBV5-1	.	CASSRGLAGALEQFF
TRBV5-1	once	CASSLEFGGPTDTQYF
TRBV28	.	CASSVDRASGNTIYF
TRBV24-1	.	CATSDSQGQGRTEAFF
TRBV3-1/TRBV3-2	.	CASSQTGGYEQYF
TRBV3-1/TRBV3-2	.	CASSQGGGGNGYTF
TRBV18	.	CASSQGGNTGELFF
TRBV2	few	CASRKQGANNEQFF
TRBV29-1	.	CSVARGQGPYEQYF
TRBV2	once	CASSEVRQGAAEQYF
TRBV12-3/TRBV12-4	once	CASSFRGGETQYF
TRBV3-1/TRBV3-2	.	CASSQTQGYEQYF
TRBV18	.	CASSSGTSLTYEQYF
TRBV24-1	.	CATSDLGLAGSTDTQYF
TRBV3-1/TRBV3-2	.	CASSQLGTEAQPQHF
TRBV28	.	CASSSGTGSNTEAFF
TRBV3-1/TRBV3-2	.	CASPEPGERERGNTGELFF
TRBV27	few	CASSRLAGAAEQYF
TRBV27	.	CASSSQTDNTGELFF
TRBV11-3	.	CASSYQGYNEQFF
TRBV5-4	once	CASSFGGLAGNTQYF
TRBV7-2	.	CASSFPGLAESYEQYF
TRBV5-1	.	CASSSSGSTDTQYF
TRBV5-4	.	CASSQLVQGAGELFF
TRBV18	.	CASSPVGLPSGANVLTF
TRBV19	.	CASRTDRTTNEKLFF
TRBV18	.	CASSAGWDEKLFF
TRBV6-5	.	CASRNLGGQETQYF
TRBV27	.	CASSLDRANTEAFF
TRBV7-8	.	CASSATGKAYNEQFF
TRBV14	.	CASSRTWGTEETQYF
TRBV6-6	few	CASSYSGAVYEQYF
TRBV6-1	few	CASSETGAFNEKLFF
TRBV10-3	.	CAISVDYYNSPLHF
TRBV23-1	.	CASSQKTTARAISPLHF
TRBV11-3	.	CASSLASEVYNEQFF
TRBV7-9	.	CASSLVFGWEEAFF
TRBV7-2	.	CASSLTQAYEQYF
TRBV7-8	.	CASSLNRASGANVLTF
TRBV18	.	CASSLLGTSGALYNEQFF
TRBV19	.	CASSIAGTVEAFF
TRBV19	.	CASSISLASVGDEQFF
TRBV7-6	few	CASSLENSRLDEQYF
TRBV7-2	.	CASSSRLTSGRNTDTQYF
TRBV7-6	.	CASRTTGGNTGELFF
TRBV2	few	CASTSGTSGRGEQFF
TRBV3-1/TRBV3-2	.	CASSRAGFQYF